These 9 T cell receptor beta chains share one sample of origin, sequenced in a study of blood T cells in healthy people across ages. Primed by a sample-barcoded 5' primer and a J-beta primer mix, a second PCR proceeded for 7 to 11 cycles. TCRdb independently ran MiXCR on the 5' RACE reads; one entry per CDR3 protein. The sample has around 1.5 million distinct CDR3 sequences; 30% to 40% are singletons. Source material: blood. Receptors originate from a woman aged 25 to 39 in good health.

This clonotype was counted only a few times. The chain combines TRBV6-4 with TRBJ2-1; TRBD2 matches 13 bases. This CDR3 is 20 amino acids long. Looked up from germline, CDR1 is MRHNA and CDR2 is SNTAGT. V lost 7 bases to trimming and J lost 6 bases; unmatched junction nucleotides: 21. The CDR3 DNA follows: TGTGCCAGCACCGCGACAGCCCTTCCGGGACTAGCGGGATTGTGCAATGAGCAGTTCTTC. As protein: CASTATALPGLAGLCNEQFF.

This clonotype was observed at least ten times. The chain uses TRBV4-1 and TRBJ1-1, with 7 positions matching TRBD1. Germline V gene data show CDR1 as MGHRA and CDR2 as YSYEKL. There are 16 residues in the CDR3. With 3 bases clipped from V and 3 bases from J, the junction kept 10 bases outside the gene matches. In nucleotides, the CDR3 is TGCGCCAGCAGCCACACCAAGACAGGGATATACACTGAAGCTTTCTTT. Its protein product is CASSHTKTGIYTEAFF.

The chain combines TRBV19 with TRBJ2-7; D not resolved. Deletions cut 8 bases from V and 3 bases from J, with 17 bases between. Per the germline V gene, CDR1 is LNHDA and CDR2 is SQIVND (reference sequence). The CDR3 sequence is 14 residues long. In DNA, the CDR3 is TGTGCCAGTTCCCAGTCCTCGGTCGACTACGAGCAGTACTTC. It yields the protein CASSQSSVDYEQYF.

This CDR3 reads CATSNPTENTEAFF. CDR3 DNA sequence: TGTGCCACCAGCAATCCGACAGAGAACACTGAAGCTTTCTTT. The J gene is TRBJ1-1, the V gene TRBV15; possibly TRBD1 for D (5 bases). The CDR3 has 14 residues. Germline V gene data show CDR1 as LNHNV and CDR2 as YYDKDF (reference sequence). V was clipped by 4 bases and J by 1 base, with 10 bases between them.

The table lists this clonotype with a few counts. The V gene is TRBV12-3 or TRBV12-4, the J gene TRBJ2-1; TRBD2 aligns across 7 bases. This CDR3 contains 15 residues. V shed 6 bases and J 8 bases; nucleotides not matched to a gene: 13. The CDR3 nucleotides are TGTGCCAGCAGCATTCACCTAGCGGAGGCGTATGAGCAGTTCTTC. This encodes CASSIHLAEAYEQFF.

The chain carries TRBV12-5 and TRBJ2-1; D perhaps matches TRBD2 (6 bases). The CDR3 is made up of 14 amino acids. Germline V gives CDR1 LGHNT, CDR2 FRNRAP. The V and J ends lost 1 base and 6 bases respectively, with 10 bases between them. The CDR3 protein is CASGLGGTVNEQFF. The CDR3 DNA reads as TGTGCTAGTGGTTTGGGGGGGACTGTCAATGAGCAGTTCTTC.

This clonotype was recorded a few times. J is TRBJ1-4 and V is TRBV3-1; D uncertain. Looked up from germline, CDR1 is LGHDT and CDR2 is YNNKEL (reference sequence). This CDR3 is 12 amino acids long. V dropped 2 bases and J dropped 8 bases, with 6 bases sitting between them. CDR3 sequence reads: CASSQYYEKLFF. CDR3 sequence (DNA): TGTGCCAGCAGCCAATATTACGAAAAACTGTTTTTT.

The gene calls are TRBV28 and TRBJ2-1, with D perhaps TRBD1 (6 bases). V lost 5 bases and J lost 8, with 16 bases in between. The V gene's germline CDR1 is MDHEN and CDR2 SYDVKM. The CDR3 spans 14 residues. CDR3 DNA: TGTGCCAGCAGTCTGTGGGACACGCACTATGAGCAGTTCTTC. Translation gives CASSLWDTHYEQFF.

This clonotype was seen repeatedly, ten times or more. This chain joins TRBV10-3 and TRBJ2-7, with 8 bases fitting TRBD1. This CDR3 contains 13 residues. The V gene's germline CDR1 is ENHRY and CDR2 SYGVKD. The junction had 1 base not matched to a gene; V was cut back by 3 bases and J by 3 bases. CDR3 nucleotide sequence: TGTGCCATCAGTGAACAGGGGGTCTACGAGCAGTACTTC. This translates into CAISEQGVYEQYF.